These T cell receptor beta chains were read from a single sample in a study of cytomegalovirus exposure and HLA in healthy donors. Clones were sequenced by immunoSEQ multiplex PCR, and TCRdb holds only the in-frame ones, with some missing. The data hold some 150,000 clones, with 63% observed a single time. Sample: PBMCs. These receptors originate from a woman in her fifties or sixties in good health and CMV-seropositive. Both conserved end residues are part of each CDR3. Fields, in order: D gene, clone size, J gene, V gene, CDR3 protein, CDR3 DNA. The D gene is left open where the match is weak. Rows give clone size only sometimes, using once, few, many, or a class for an expanded clone.

D: TRBD1; size: -; J: TRBJ1-6; V: TRBV7-9; CDR3: CASSFGQGYNSPLHF; DNA: TGTGCCAGCAGCTTCGGACAGGGATATAATTCACCCCTCCACTTT
D: -; size: -; J: TRBJ1-4; V: TRBV28; CDR3: CASSLSGSEKLFF; DNA: TGTGCCAGCAGTTTATCGGGTTCTGAAAAACTGTTTTTT
D: TRBD2; size: -; J: TRBJ2-2; V: TRBV27; CDR3: CASSFAGLAGVRTGELFF; DNA: TGTGCCAGCAGTTTTGCGGGACTAGCGGGAGTACGTACCGGGGAGCTGTTTTTT
D: TRBD1; size: -; J: TRBJ2-1; V: TRBV5-6; CDR3: CASSNLGQGFNEQFF; DNA: TGTGCCAGCAGCAATCTGGGACAGGGGTTCAATGAGCAGTTCTTC
D: -; size: few; J: TRBJ2-1; V: TRBV10-3; CDR3: CAISEGDNYNEQFF; DNA: TGTGCCATCAGTGAGGGGGACAACTACAATGAGCAGTTCTTC
D: -; size: -; J: TRBJ2-7; V: TRBV10-2; CDR3: CASGELSDFYEQYF; DNA: TGCGCCAGCGGTGAGTTGTCGGACTTCTACGAGCAGTACTTC
D: -; size: -; J: TRBJ1-2; V: TRBV4-3; CDR3: CASSPNAWGANYGYTF; DNA: TGCGCCAGCAGCCCGAATGCCTGGGGGGCTAACTATGGCTACACCTTC
D: TRBD2; size: -; J: TRBJ2-1; V: TRBV30; CDR3: CAWSAVSSGVLYNEQFF; DNA: TGTGCCTGGAGCGCAGTTTCTAGCGGGGTCCTCTACAATGAGCAGTTCTTC
D: TRBD1; size: -; J: TRBJ2-7; V: TRBV28; CDR3: CASSFKTGSYEQYF; DNA: TGTGCCAGCAGTTTCAAGACAGGGTCCTACGAGCAGTACTTC
D: -; size: -; J: TRBJ1-2; V: TRBV28; CDR3: CASSPSAGYGYTF; DNA: TGTGCCAGCAGCCCTTCCGCGGGCTATGGCTACACCTTC
D: TRBD2; size: -; J: TRBJ2-1; V: TRBV7-2; CDR3: CASSPGSGNYNEQFF; DNA: TGTGCCAGCAGCCCAGGTAGCGGGAACTACAATGAGCAGTTCTTC
D: TRBD2; size: -; J: TRBJ2-1; V: TRBV5-1; CDR3: CASSWTSPGNEQFF; DNA: TGCGCCAGCAGCTGGACTAGCCCTGGGAATGAGCAGTTCTTC
D: TRBD1; size: -; J: TRBJ2-1; V: TRBV7-2; CDR3: CASSPPYPDRGYDEQFF; DNA: TGTGCCAGCAGCCCACCTTATCCGGACAGGGGTTACGATGAGCAGTTCTTC
D: -; size: -; J: TRBJ1-1; V: TRBV5-1; CDR3: CASSSGTLNTEAFF; DNA: TGCGCCAGCAGCTCCGGGACACTGAACACTGAAGCTTTCTTT
D: -; size: once; J: TRBJ2-1; V: TRBV9; CDR3: CASSVATVDNEQFF; DNA: TGTGCCAGCAGCGTAGCTACAGTGGACAATGAGCAGTTCTTC
D: -; size: few; J: TRBJ2-7; V: TRBV7-9; CDR3: CASSLVNYEQYF; DNA: TGTGCCAGCAGCTTAGTCAACTACGAGCAGTACTTC
D: TRBD1; size: -; J: TRBJ1-6; V: TRBV9; CDR3: CASSPSPGQISPLHF; DNA: TGTGCCAGCAGCCCATCCCCGGGACAGATTTCTCCCCTCCACTTT
D: -; size: -; J: TRBJ1-1; V: TRBV10-2; CDR3: CASRQKGPNTEAFF; DNA: TGCGCCAGCAGGCAAAAGGGGCCGAACACTGAAGCTTTCTTT
D: -; size: -; J: TRBJ2-5; V: TRBV7-9; CDR3: CASSLVVYGSETQYF; DNA: TGTGCCAGCAGCTTAGTTGTATACGGGAGCGAGACCCAGTACTTC
D: -; size: few; J: TRBJ2-7; V: TRBV6-5; CDR3: CASRFSRGTYEQYF; DNA: TGTGCCAGCAGGTTCAGTAGGGGTACCTACGAGCAGTACTTC
D: -; size: -; J: TRBJ2-3; V: TRBV5-1; CDR3: CASSLASDTQYF; DNA: TGCGCCAGCAGCTTGGCCTCGGATACGCAGTATTTT
D: -; size: -; J: TRBJ2-6; V: TRBV2; CDR3: CASSDLGVGANVLTF; DNA: TGTGCCAGCAGTGATTTAGGGGTCGGGGCCAACGTCCTGACTTTC
D: -; size: -; J: TRBJ2-1; V: TRBV11-3; CDR3: CASSLGGTNEQFF; DNA: TGTGCCAGCAGCTTAGGGGGCACCAATGAGCAGTTCTTC
D: TRBD1; size: -; J: TRBJ1-4; V: TRBV28; CDR3: CASRPSQGAEATNEKLFF; DNA: TGTGCCAGCAGGCCCTCTCAGGGGGCGGAAGCAACTAATGAAAAACTGTTTTTT